The entry below gives a single T cell receptor (beta chain) sequence along with its context. Other autoimmune diseases and infections within the past four weeks excluded donors. The sample comes from a study of type 1 and type 2 diabetes patients. At the level of the study: Participants included type 1 and type 2 diabetes patients plus nondiabetic controls.

V gave up 5 bases and J gave up 11 bases; unmatched junction bases: 20. CDR3 length: 17 residues. Germline V gene data show CDR1 as MRHNA and CDR2 as SNTAGT. Amplification started from genomic DNA. The TCR beta CDR3 region was amplified using 30 forward and 13 reverse primers. From the multiplex PCR reads, TCRdb called clonotypes with MiXCR, one entry per CDR3 protein. The table has approximately 260,000 distinct CDR3 sequences, roughly 44% seen once. The chain couples TRBV6-4 to TRBJ1-4; 7 bases line up with TRBD1. The receptor comes from a man between 18 and 29 years old with type 2 diabetes. Sample: peripheral blood mononuclear cells (PBMCs). This CDR3 reads CASSSLITGTALRKLFF. CDR3 in DNA: TGTGCCAGCAGTTCCTTAATAACCGGGACAGCCCTGAGGAAACTGTTTTTT.